This T cell receptor beta chain emerged from a study of blood T cells in healthy people across ages. Whole-study findings and limits: TCR beta diversity correlated strongly with naive T cell percentage.

The sample holds one count of this clonotype. What it binds is unknown. One end of the junction varies from germline; a read error may be responsible. The CDR3 consists of 15 residues. Germline V gives CDR1 LNHNV, CDR2 YYDKDF (reference sequence). The second PCR ran about 6 to 11 cycles with a sample-barcoded 5' primer and J-beta primers. TCRdb re-derived calls from the 5' RACE reads in MiXCR, one entry per CDR3 protein. This sample has over 950,000 distinct CDR3 sequences; around 54% occur once, and the top ten carry about 20%. Sequencing was done on a sample of blood. This chain links TRBV15 with TRBJ1-5; D ambiguous. This clonotype was obtained from an older woman in good health. The CDR3 region is CATSREAYSNRPQHF. In DNA form, the CDR3 reads TGTGCCACCAGCAGAGAGGCCTATAGCAATCGGCCCCAGCATTTT.